This T cell receptor (beta chain) was retrieved from a study of T-cell reconstitution after alpha-beta-depleted transplantation in children. The study, taken as a whole, reports: Two months or so post-transplant, alpha-beta T cells reportedly derived from several hundred expanded graft clones. After one year, T-cell counts and TCRbeta diversity mostly came from new T cells. Surviving recipient T cells and intrathymic progenitors accounted for some patients' high TCRbeta diversity at day 60.

This clonotype was observed at least ten times. What it recognizes is unknown. A library of TCRbeta sequences, prepared with unique molecular identifiers, was generated. TCRdb fed the PCR reads into MiXCR, producing one record per CDR3 protein. The repertoire holds roughly 670,000 distinct CDR3 sequences, with about 12% as singletons. CDR1 LGHDT and CDR2 YNNKEL come from the germline V gene (reference sequence). With V trimmed by 4 bases and J by 8 bases, 7 bases remained unmatched. The CDR3 loop spans 15 amino acids. This sequence was found in a girl aged 2 to 10 with congenital amegakaryocytic thrombocytopenia, due to receive a stem cell transplant. This specimen was PBMCs, taken before TCRalphabeta/CD19-depleted stem cell transplant. V and J are TRBV3-1 and TRBJ2-1; 11 bases match TRBD2. The CDR3 sequence: CASSPIAGGPDEQFF. CDR3 coding DNA: TGTGCCAGCAGCCCAATAGCGGGAGGGCCGGATGAGCAGTTCTTC.